This passage covers 15 T cell receptor beta chains from one sample sequenced in a study of early T cells in non-severe SARS-CoV-2 infection (dated by TCRdb to 2020 to 2023). Library preparation employed 5' RACE. TCRdb names NextSeq 500 as the instrument used. TCRdb's own reprocessing of the public reads used fastp at Q25 and MiXCR and kept productive beta chains. Rows are combined by CDR3 protein, so each entry shows the most common genes and DNA. This sample holds tens of thousands of distinct CDR3 sequences; 5.7% were observed only once. Together, the top ten hold about 14% of the sample. Specimen: whole blood, collected at baseline. The source is an adult who was a healthcare worker with PCR-confirmed SARS-CoV-2 infection or an uninfected control (not recorded which).

A few counts support this clonotype. The chain combines TRBV11-2 with TRBJ2-2, with TRBD1 identical over 10 bases. Germline loops: CDR1 SGHAT, CDR2 FQNNGV. V gave up 5 bases and J gave up 5 bases; unmatched junction bases: 2. This CDR3 has 14 residues. The CDR3 DNA reads TGTGCCAGCAGCGCGGGACAGGGGACCGGGGAGCTGTTTTTT. It specifies CASSAGQGTGELFF.

The genes are TRBV28 and TRBJ2-7; D possibly corresponds to TRBD2 (6 bases). V dropped 7 bases and J dropped 3 bases, with 7 bases sitting between them. Germline assignment: CDR1 MDHEN and CDR2 SYDVKM. The CDR3 runs to 11 residues. The CDR3 DNA reads as TGTGCCAGCACCGGGGGCTACGAGCAGTACTTC. Amino acid sequence: CASTGGYEQYF. Drawing the rest from reference TRBV28 and TRBJ2-7, the complete variable domain is DVKVTQSSRYLVKRTGEKVFLECVQDMDHENMFWYRQDPGLGLRLIYFSYDVKMKEKGDIPEGYSVSREKKERFSLILESASTNQTSMYLCASTGGYEQYFGPGTRLTVT.

This clonotype has more than one count but fewer than ten. CDR3 residues: CASSFQGATEAFF. DNA of the CDR3: TGTGCCAGCAGTTTTCAGGGGGCCACTGAAGCTTTCTTT. The J gene is TRBJ1-1, the V gene TRBV12-3 or TRBV12-4, with TRBD1 matching over 8 bases. This CDR3 contains 13 residues. Germline trimming cut 3 bases from V and 4 bases from J; bases unmatched to any gene: 1.

The genes are TRBV11-2 and TRBJ1-2; possible D gene TRBD1, 6 bases. This CDR3 has 15 residues. V lost 1 base to trimming and J lost 8 bases, with 17 bases between them. Germline CDR1 and CDR2: SGHAT and FQNNGV. This chain's CDR3 is CASSLARQVAEGYTF. The CDR3 DNA reads TGTGCCAGCAGCTTAGCCCGACAGGTCGCGGAGGGCTACACCTTC. Full variable domain (outside the CDR3, taken from reference TRBV11-2 and TRBJ1-2): EAGVAQSPRYKIIEKRQSVAFWCNPISGHATLYWYQQILGQGPKLLIQFQNNGVVDDSQLPKDRFSAERLKGVDSTLKIQPAKLEDSAVYLCASSLARQVAEGYTFGSGTRLTVV.

This clonotype was found a few times. The CDR3 region has the DNA TGTGCCAGCGGGGACAGGGGTTCTAGTGGCACTGAAGCTTTCTTT. This translates into CASGDRGSSGTEAFF. The V call is TRBV12-3 or TRBV12-4, the J call TRBJ1-1, with 10 nucleotides matching TRBD1. The ends lost 8 bases at V and 4 bases at J; junction bases unmatched: 10. This CDR3 has 15 residues.

This clonotype occurred many times. This chain links TRBV7-6 with TRBJ1-6; D is perhaps TRBD1 (6 bases). The CDR3 spans 18 residues. The V gene's germline CDR1 is SGHVS and CDR2 FNYEAQ. The V end lost 5 bases, the J end lost 9 bases, and 26 bases lay between the germline ends. CDR3 sequence: CASSPRTQGTIIGSPLHF. The CDR3 DNA reads TGTGCCAGCAGCCCGCGAACACAGGGTACTATAATTGGTTCACCCCTCCACTTT.

This clonotype was detected only a few times. The chain employs TRBV4-2 and TRBJ2-2, with 9 bases fitting TRBD1. Germline values: CDR1 LGHNA, CDR2 YNFKEQ. Trimming cost V 5 bases and J 5 bases; bases outside gene matches: 6. CDR3 length: 15 residues. The CDR3 spells CASSFDRGGTGELFF. The CDR3 DNA follows: TGTGCCAGCAGCTTCGACAGGGGGGGGACCGGGGAGCTGTTTTTT.

This clonotype was picked up many times. For the CDR3, the DNA is TGCAGTGCTAGAGATCAAGGAATCAATTCACCCCTCCACTTT. Amino acid sequence: CSARDQGINSPLHF. The chain is built from TRBV20-1 and TRBJ1-6, with D uncertain. The V and J ends lost 0 bases and 7 bases respectively, with 10 bases between them. The V gene's germline CDR1 is DFQATT and CDR2 SNEGSKA (reference sequence). The CDR3 contains 14 residues.

This clonotype was recorded at least ten times. V is TRBV28 and J is TRBJ1-5; D is possibly TRBD1 (6 bases). Per the germline V gene, CDR1 is MDHEN and CDR2 is SYDVKM. Trimming cost V 2 bases and J 7 bases, with 12 bases left between them. The CDR3 has 14 residues. The CDR3 sequence is CASSLPGGWQPQHF. The CDR3 region has the DNA TGTGCCAGCAGTTTACCGGGGGGCTGGCAGCCCCAGCATTTT.

The chain employs TRBV3-1 and TRBJ2-7, with D tentatively TRBD1 (5 bases). This CDR3 region has 13 residues. CDR1 and CDR2 (germline): LGHDT, YNNKEL (reference sequence). Trimming took off 0 bases at V and 3 bases at J, with 6 bases between the two ends. CDR3: CASSQDRVYEQYF. The CDR3 coding sequence is TGTGCCAGCAGCCAAGACAGGGTCTACGAGCAGTACTTC.

This clonotype was found many times. The V gene is TRBV12-3 or TRBV12-4, the J gene TRBJ1-3; TRBD1 might be the D (5 bases). CDR3 length: 16 amino acids. The ends were cut back, 6 bases at V and 2 bases at J, with 17 bases in the middle. In DNA, the CDR3 is TGTGCCAGCAGGCTTCCGCAGGCAGGGACTGGAAACACCATATATTTT. Amino acids: CASRLPQAGTGNTIYF.

This clonotype showed up just a few times. The V call is TRBV29-1, the J call TRBJ1-3; weak D call: TRBD1 (5 bases). Per the germline V gene, CDR1 is SQVTM and CDR2 is ANQGSEA. This CDR3 is 14 amino acids long. Between the trimmed V and J ends, which lost 3 bases and 4 bases, there was a span of 13 bases. The CDR3, as DNA: TGCAGCGTTGAGGGGACTGGGGACGGAAACACCATATATTTT. It codes for CSVEGTGDGNTIYF.

Many counts were recorded for this clonotype. Written as DNA, the CDR3 is TGTGCCAGCAGCTCCCCCTCGTCAGGGTATGGCTACACCTTC. Translation: CASSSPSSGYGYTF. V gene TRBV5-4 combines with J gene TRBJ1-2, with D tentatively TRBD1 (5 bases). The germline gives CDR1 SGHNT, CDR2 YYREEE (reference sequence). V was shortened by 3 bases and J by 5 bases, with 14 bases between the two germline ends. The CDR3 consists of 14 residues.

This clonotype was counted at least ten times. The chain combines TRBV11-2 with TRBJ2-1; no firm D call. Germline V lookup: CDR1 SGHAT, CDR2 FQNNGV. The V end lost 3 bases, the J end lost 7 bases, and 13 bases lay between the germline ends. The length of the CDR3 is 14 residues. The CDR3 sequence is CASSFVTARNEQFF. CDR3 sequence (DNA): TGTGCCAGCAGCTTCGTTACGGCTAGGAATGAGCAGTTCTTC. The full variable domain, in which reference TRBV11-2 and TRBJ2-1 provide the parts outside the CDR3, is EAGVAQSPRYKIIEKRQSVAFWCNPISGHATLYWYQQILGQGPKLLIQFQNNGVVDDSQLPKDRFSAERLKGVDSTLKIQPAKLEDSAVYLCASSFVTARNEQFFGPGTRLTVL.

The chain recombines TRBV4-3 with TRBJ2-7; 9 positions agree with TRBD2. V shed 0 bases and J 2 bases; nucleotides not matched to a gene: 5. The CDR3 runs 16 residues. Looked up from germline, CDR1 is LGHNA and CDR2 is YSLEER. CDR3 in amino acids: CASSQEIAGAAYEQYF. The CDR3 region has the DNA TGCGCCAGCAGCCAAGAGATAGCGGGGGCCGCCTACGAGCAGTACTTC.